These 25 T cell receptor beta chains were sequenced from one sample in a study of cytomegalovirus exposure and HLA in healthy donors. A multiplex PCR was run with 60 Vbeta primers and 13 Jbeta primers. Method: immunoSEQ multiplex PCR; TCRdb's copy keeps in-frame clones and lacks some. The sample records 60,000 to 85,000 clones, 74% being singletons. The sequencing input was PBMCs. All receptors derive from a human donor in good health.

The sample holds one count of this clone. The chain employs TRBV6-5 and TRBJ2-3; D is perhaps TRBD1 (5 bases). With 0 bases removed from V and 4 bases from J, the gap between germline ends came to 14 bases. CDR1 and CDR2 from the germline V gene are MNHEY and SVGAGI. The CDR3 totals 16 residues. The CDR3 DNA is TGTGCCAGCAGTTACTCTCCGACAGTTCCATCAGATACGCAGTATTTT. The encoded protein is CASSYSPTVPSDTQYF.

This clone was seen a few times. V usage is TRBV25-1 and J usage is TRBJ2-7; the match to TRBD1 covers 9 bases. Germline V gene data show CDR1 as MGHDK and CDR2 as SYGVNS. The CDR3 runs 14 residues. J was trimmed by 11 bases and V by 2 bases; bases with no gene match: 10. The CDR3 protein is CASSENRGQATEYF. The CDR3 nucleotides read TGTGCCAGCAGTGAAAACAGGGGGCAAGCTACGGAGTACTTC.

The CDR3 nucleotides read TGCGCCAGCAGCTTGAACAGGGGGCACGACGAGCAGTACTTC. Protein product: CASSLNRGHDEQYF. This chain uses TRBV5-1 with TRBJ2-7; 9 nucleotides match TRBD1. The ends lost 1 base at V and 5 bases at J; junction bases unmatched: 4. CDR3 length equals 14 residues. CDR1 and CDR2 (germline): SGHRS, YFSETQ. Full variable domain (rest looked up from reference TRBV5-1 and TRBJ2-7): KAGVTQTPRYLIKTRGQQVTLSCSPISGHRSVSWYQQTPGQGLQFLFEYFSETQRNKGNFPGRFSGRQFSNSRSEMNVSTLELGDSALYLCASSLNRGHDEQYFGPGTRLTVT.

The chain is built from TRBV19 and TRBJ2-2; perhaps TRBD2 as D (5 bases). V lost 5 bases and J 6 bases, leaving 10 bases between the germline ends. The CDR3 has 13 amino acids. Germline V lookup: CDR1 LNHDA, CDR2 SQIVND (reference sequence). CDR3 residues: CASSATIPGELFF. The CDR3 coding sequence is TGTGCCAGTAGTGCGACTATTCCCGGGGAGCTGTTTTTT.

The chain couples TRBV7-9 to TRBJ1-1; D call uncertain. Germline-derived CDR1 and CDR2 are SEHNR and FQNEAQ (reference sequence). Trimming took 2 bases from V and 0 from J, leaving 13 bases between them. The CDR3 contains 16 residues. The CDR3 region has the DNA TGTGCCAGCAGCTTACAACAGATTACTGTGAACACTGAAGCTTTCTTT. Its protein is CASSLQQITVNTEAFF. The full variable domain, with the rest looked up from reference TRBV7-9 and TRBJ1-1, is DTGVSQNPRHKITKRGQNVTFRCDPISEHNRLYWYRQTLGQGPEFLTYFQNEAQLEKSRLLSDRFSAERPKGSFSTLEIQRTEQGDSAMYLCASSLQQITVNTEAFFGQGTRLTVV.

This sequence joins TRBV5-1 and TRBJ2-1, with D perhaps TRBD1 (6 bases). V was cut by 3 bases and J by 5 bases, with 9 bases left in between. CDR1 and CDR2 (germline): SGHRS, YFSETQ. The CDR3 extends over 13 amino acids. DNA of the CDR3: TGCGCCAGCAGCTCGGACAGTAACAATGAGCAGTTCTTC. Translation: CASSSDSNNEQFF.

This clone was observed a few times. CDR3 sequence reads: CASSSEQPILTDTQYF. Written as DNA, the CDR3 is TGTGCCAGCAGTTCCGAACAGCCTATTCTCACAGATACGCAGTATTTT. The rearrangement links TRBV6-6 to TRBJ2-3, with unresolved D. Trimming took off 4 bases at V and 2 bases at J, with 16 bases between the two ends. The CDR3 length is 16 residues. Germline V lookup: CDR1 MNHNY, CDR2 SVGAGI (reference sequence).

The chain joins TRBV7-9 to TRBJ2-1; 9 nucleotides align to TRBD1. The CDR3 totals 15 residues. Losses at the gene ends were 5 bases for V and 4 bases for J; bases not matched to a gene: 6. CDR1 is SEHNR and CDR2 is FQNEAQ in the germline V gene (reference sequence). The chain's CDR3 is CASSNGTGNYNEQFF. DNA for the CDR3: TGTGCCAGCAGCAACGGGACAGGGAATTACAATGAGCAGTTCTTC.

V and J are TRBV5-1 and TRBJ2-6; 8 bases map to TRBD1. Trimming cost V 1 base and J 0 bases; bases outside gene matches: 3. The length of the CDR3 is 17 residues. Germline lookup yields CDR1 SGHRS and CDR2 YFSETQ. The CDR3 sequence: CASSLWTGSSGANVLTF. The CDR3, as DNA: TGCGCCAGCAGCTTGTGGACAGGGTCCTCTGGGGCCAACGTCCTGACTTTC.

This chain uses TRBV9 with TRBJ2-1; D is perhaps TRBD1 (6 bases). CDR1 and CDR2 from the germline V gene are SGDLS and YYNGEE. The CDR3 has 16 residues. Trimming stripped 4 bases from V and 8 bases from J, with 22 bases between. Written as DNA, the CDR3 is TGTGCCAGCAGCTCACAGGGAAATTATAATCGGGATGAGCAGTTCTTC. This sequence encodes CASSSQGNYNRDEQFF.

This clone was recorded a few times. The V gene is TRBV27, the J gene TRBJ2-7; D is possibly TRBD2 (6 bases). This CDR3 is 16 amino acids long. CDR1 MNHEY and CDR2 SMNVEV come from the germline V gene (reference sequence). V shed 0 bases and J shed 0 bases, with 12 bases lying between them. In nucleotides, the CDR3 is TGTGCCAGCAGTTTATCCCCGGGACTGAGCTCCTACGAGCAGTACTTC. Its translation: CASSLSPGLSSYEQYF.

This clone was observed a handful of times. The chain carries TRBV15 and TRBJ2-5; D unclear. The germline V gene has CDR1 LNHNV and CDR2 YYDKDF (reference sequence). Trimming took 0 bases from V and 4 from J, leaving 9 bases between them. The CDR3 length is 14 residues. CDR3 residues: CATSRDLTRETQYF. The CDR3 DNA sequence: TGTGCCACCAGCAGAGATTTAACAAGAGAGACCCAGTACTTC.

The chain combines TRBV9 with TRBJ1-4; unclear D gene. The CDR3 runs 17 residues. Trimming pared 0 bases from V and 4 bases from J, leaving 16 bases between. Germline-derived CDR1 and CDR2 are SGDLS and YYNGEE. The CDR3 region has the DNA TGTGCCAGCAGCGTAGGAAGGAGCGGGTTTAGTAATGAAAAACTGTTTTTT. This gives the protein CASSVGRSGFSNEKLFF.

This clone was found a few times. The CDR3 DNA reads TGTGCCAGCAGCTTAGCGAGAGGACTCGAGGCTTTCTTT. It encodes CASSLARGLEAFF. V and J are TRBV7-2 and TRBJ1-1; no definite D call. Germline V gene lookup returns CDR1 SGHTA and CDR2 FQGNSA. This CDR3 is 13 amino acids long. The V end was cut by 0 bases, the J end by 11 bases, with 13 bases between.

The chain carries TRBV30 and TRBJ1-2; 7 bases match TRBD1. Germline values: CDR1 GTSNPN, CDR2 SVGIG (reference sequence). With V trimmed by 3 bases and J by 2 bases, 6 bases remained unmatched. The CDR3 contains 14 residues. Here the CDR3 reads CAWSRQGLNYGYTF. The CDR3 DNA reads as TGTGCCTGGAGCAGACAGGGATTAAACTATGGCTACACCTTC.

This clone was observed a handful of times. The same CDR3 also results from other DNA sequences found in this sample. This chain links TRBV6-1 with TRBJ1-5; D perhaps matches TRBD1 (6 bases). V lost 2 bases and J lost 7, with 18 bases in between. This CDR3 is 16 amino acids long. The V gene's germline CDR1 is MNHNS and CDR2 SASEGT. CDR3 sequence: CASSEKAGGQGQPQHF. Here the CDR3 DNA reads TGTGCCAGCAGTGAAAAGGCGGGGGGGCAGGGGCAGCCCCAGCATTTT.

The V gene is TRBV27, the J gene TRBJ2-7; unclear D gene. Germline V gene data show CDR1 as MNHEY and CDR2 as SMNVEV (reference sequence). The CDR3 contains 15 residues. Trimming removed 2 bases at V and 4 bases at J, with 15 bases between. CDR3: CASSLSGHPQYEQYF. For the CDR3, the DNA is TGTGCCAGCAGTTTAAGTGGGCATCCACAATACGAGCAGTACTTC.

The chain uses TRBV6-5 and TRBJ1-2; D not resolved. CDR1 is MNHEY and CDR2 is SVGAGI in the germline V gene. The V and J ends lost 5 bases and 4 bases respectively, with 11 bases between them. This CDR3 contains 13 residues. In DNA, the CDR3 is TGTGCCAGCAGTCTACAGCTCTCCTATGGCTACACCTTC. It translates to CASSLQLSYGYTF.

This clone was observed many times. CDR3 DNA sequence: TGTGCCAGCAGCCAAGGGGGCAGGGAGGGGGAAAAACTGTTTTTT. Translated: CASSQGGREGEKLFF. V gene TRBV4-2 combines with J gene TRBJ1-4; D may be TRBD1 (5 bases). Germline CDR1 LGHNA, CDR2 YNFKEQ. The CDR3 loop spans 15 amino acids. Trimming shortened V by 1 base and J by 8 bases, and 14 bases separated the two germline ends.

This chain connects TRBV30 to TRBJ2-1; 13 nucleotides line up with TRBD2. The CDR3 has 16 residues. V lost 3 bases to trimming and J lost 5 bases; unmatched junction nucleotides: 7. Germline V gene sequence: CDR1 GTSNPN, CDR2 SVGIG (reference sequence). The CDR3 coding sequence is TGTGCCTGGAGCGTAAGGACTAGCGGGAGAAACAATGAGCAGTTCTTC. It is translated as CAWSVRTSGRNNEQFF.

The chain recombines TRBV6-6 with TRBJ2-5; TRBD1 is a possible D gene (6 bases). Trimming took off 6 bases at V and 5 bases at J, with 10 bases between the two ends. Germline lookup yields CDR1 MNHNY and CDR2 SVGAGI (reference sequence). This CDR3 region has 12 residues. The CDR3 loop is CASRDSGETQYF. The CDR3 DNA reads TGTGCCAGCAGGGACAGTGGGGAGACCCAGTACTTC.

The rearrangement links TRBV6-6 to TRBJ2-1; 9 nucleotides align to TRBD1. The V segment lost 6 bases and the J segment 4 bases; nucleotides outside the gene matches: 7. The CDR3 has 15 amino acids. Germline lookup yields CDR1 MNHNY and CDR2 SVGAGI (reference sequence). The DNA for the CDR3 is TGTGCCAGCAGGAAGGACAGGGGAAAGTACAATGAGCAGTTCTTC. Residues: CASRKDRGKYNEQFF.

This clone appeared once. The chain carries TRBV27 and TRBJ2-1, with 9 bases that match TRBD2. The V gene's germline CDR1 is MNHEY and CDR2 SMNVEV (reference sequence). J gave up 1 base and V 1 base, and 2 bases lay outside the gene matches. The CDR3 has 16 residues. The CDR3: CASSLFAGGSYNEQFF. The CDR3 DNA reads TGTGCCAGCAGTTTATTTGCGGGAGGGTCCTACAATGAGCAGTTCTTC.

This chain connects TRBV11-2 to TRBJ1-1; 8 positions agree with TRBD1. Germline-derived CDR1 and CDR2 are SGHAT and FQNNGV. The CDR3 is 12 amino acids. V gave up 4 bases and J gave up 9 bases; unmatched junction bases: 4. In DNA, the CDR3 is TGTGCCAGCAGCTCGGACAGGGTGAAAGCTTTCTTT. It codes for CASSSDRVKAFF.

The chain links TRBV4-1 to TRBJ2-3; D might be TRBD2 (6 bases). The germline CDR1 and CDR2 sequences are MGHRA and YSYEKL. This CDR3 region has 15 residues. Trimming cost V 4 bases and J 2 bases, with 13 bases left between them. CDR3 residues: CASSPGRGNTDTQYF. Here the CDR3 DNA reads TGCGCCAGCAGCCCCGGTCGGGGGAACACAGATACGCAGTATTTT.